Listed below are T cell receptor beta chains from one sample, sequenced in a study of beta chain features in type 1 diabetes. Some clones are missing from TCRdb's copy, which holds only in-frame ones; the method was immunoSEQ multiplex PCR. The table shows roughly 400,000 clones, with 14% occurring only once. The sample consisted of naive CD4+ T cells from blood. All receptors come from a man aged 25-40 years in good health. The CDR3 runs from the conserved cysteine through the conserved F or W. The order of the fields is J gene, V gene, clone size, D gene, CDR3 DNA, CDR3 protein. D genes are given only for firm matches. Not all rows give a size; the values are once, few, many and, for expanded clones, a class.

TRBJ2-5	TRBV27	-	-	TGTGCCAGCAGGGGACCATTGGGGTCAGAGACCCAGTACTTC	CASRGPLGSETQYF
TRBJ2-3	TRBV4-3	few	-	TGCGCCAGCAGCGGGGGGACAACTAGCACAGATACGCAGTATTTT	CASSGGTTSTDTQYF
TRBJ1-1	TRBV14	-	-	TGTGCCAGCAGCACAACAGGGTGGGACACTGAAGCTTTCTTT	CASSTTGWDTEAFF
TRBJ1-6	TRBV7-2	-	-	TGTGCCAGCAGCCTGGTATACGCAAATTCACCCCTCCACTTT	CASSLVYANSPLHF
TRBJ1-6	TRBV2	-	TRBD1	TGTGCCACCATTCAGGAACCGGGACAGGGGAATTCACCCCTCCACTTT	CATIQEPGQGNSPLHF
TRBJ2-5	TRBV7-2	-	-	TGTGCCAGCAGCCCCGGCCCCAAGTTCGCCCAGTACTTC	CASSPGPKFAQYF
TRBJ2-3	TRBV18	few	TRBD1	TGTGCCAGCTCACCAACCGGGACAGGGACAGATACGCAGTATTTT	CASSPTGTGTDTQYF
TRBJ2-2	TRBV25-1	-	-	TGTGCCAGCAGTGAACCTCCCCCGGGACATAGCACCGGGGAGCTGTTTTTT	CASSEPPPGHSTGELFF
TRBJ2-3	TRBV7-9	few	-	TGTGCCAGCAGCTTAAGGCGGGGTTCTCCCGCAGATACGCAGTATTTT	CASSLRRGSPADTQYF
TRBJ1-6	TRBV27	few	-	TGTGCCAGCAGTCCAGACAGTTATTCACCCCTCCACTTT	CASSPDSYSPLHF
TRBJ2-1	TRBV29-1	-	-	TGCAGCTCTAGGGGTGTAGACTACAATGAGCAGTTCTTC	CSSRGVDYNEQFF
TRBJ2-1	TRBV11-2	-	TRBD2	TGTGCCAGCAGCTCCTCTAGCGGGACTTACAATGAGCAGTTCTTC	CASSSSSGTYNEQFF
TRBJ2-1	TRBV29-1	few	-	TGCAGCGTTGTGTCAGGGAGCTCCTACAATGAGCAGTTCTTC	CSVVSGSSYNEQFF
TRBJ1-1	TRBV30	few	-	TGTGCCTGGACTGGTGGTAGCTGGAACACTGAAGCTTTCTTT	CAWTGGSWNTEAFF
TRBJ2-3	TRBV7-3	few	-	TGTGCCAGCAGCCCCGGACAGTGGACAGATACGCAGTATTTT	CASSPGQWTDTQYF
TRBJ2-5	TRBV7-6	few	TRBD1	TGTGCCAGCAGCCCTCGACAGGGAGTACGCCAAGAGACCCAGTACTTC	CASSPRQGVRQETQYF
TRBJ2-1	TRBV5-4	many	TRBD1	TGTGCCAGCAGCGCGACAGGGATGAACAATGAGCAGTTCTTC	CASSATGMNNEQFF
TRBJ1-6	TRBV27	-	-	TGTGCCTCCCGTCAGAACTCGGGAGGGGTAGTCTCACCCCTCCACTTT	CASRQNSGGVVSPLHF
TRBJ2-1	TRBV6-6	few	-	TGTGCCAGCAGTTATTTACGGGGGGCGGACAATGAGCAGTTCTTC	CASSYLRGADNEQFF
TRBJ2-5	TRBV7-2	-	TRBD2	TGTGCCAGCAGCCTCGGACTAGCGGGGGGACAAGAGACCCAGTACTTC	CASSLGLAGGQETQYF
TRBJ2-5	TRBV14	-	TRBD2	TGTGCCAGCAGCCACCCCTTAGGGGGACTAGCCGAAGAGACCCAGTACTTC	CASSHPLGGLAEETQYF
TRBJ2-1	TRBV23-1	-	TRBD1	TGCGCCAGCAGTCAACTCCGGGACAGGGACACTGAGCAGTTCTTC	CASSQLRDRDTEQFF
TRBJ1-2	TRBV27	few	TRBD1	TGTGCCAGCACCGCTGACAGGGAATATGGCTACACCTTC	CASTADREYGYTF
TRBJ2-7	TRBV9	few	-	TGTGCCAGCAGCGTAGGAGCAGTAATCGGGAATTACGAGCAGTACTTC	CASSVGAVIGNYEQYF
TRBJ1-3	TRBV11-3	-	-	TGTGCCAGCAGTCTAGGACAGTTCTCTGGAAACACCATATATTTT	CASSLGQFSGNTIYF
TRBJ2-2	TRBV30	-	TRBD2	TGTGCCCACAGACTAGCGGGCATGAACACCGGGGAGCTGTTTTTT	CAHRLAGMNTGELFF
TRBJ1-5	TRBV4-2	-	-	TGTGCCAGCAGCCAGGCTCAGGGGAACAGCAATCAGCCCCAGCATTTT	CASSQAQGNSNQPQHF
TRBJ2-7	TRBV29-1	many	-	TGCAGCGACCCACGTTACAGGGTATTGGACTTC	CSDPRYRVLDF
TRBJ2-1	TRBV15	-	TRBD2	TGTGCCACCAGCAGAGATGTAAGGCTAGCGGGAGTATACAATGAGCAGTTCTTC	CATSRDVRLAGVYNEQFF
TRBJ2-1	TRBV7-2	few	TRBD1	TGTGCCAGCAGCTTCCTCTCCGGACAGGGGGCGTATGAGCAGTTCTTC	CASSFLSGQGAYEQFF
TRBJ1-4	TRBV30	-	TRBD1	TGTGCCTGGAGTGCAGGGGGCTTTGCTAATGAAAAACTGTTTTTT	CAWSAGGFANEKLFF
TRBJ1-2	TRBV7-2	few	TRBD1	TGTGCCAGCAGCCTCCCAGGGGGAGGGCATGGCTACACCTTC	CASSLPGGGHGYTF
TRBJ2-5	TRBV5-4	few	-	TGTGCCAGCAGCTTGGGGACAGAGATCAAGACCCAGTACTTC	CASSLGTEIKTQYF
TRBJ2-5	TRBV7-2	-	TRBD2	TGTGCCAGCAGCTTACTCGCGGGAGGGCGCGAGACCCAGTACTTC	CASSLLAGGRETQYF
TRBJ2-7	TRBV7-2	few	-	TGTGCCAGCAGCGAAGAAGGTTACGAGCAGTACTTC	CASSEEGYEQYF
TRBJ2-3	TRBV9	few	-	TGTGCCAGCAGCGTAGGACAGTGGGCCACAGATACGCAGTATTTT	CASSVGQWATDTQYF
TRBJ1-3	TRBV29-1	many	-	TGCAGCGCTAGGGTGACTGGAAACACCATATATTTT	CSARVTGNTIYF
TRBJ1-5	TRBV29-1	-	-	TGCAGCGTGGCGCCTCGTGAACGTCAGCCCCAGCATTTT	CSVAPRERQPQHF